One and the same sample provided the 13 T cell receptor beta chains below, sequenced in a study of blood T cell repertoires in COVID-19. Using immunoSEQ multiplex PCR, the repertoire was profiled, and TCRdb retains in-frame clones only, with some absent. The data hold 120,000 or so clones, with about 70% observed a single time. Sequencing input: peripheral blood. Receptor source: a man aged 55 to 69 with acute or convalescent COVID-19.

Comment on this clone: This same CDR3 is encoded by further DNA sequences in the sample. The chain recombines TRBV7-3 with TRBJ1-1; D may be TRBD1 (5 bases). The germline V and J ends were trimmed by 2 bases and 1 base, with 8 bases remaining between them. Germline CDR1 SGHTA, CDR2 FQGTGA. The CDR3 is 14 residues long. For the CDR3, the DNA is TGTGCCAGCAGCTTATTAGGGGAGAACACTGAAGCTTTCTTT. Translated: CASSLLGENTEAFF. The full variable domain, in which reference TRBV7-3 and TRBJ1-1 provide the parts outside the CDR3, is GAGVSQTPSNKVTEKGKYVELRCDPISGHTALYWYRQSLGQGPEFLIYFQGTGAADDSGLPNDRFFAVRPEGSVSTLKIQRTERGDSAVYLCASSLLGENTEAFFGQGTRLTVV.

The rearrangement links TRBV7-3 to TRBJ1-1; 8 bases fit TRBD1. J gave up 1 base and V 4 bases, and 2 bases lay outside the gene matches. The CDR3 length is 14 residues. Germline CDR1 is SGHTA and CDR2 is FQGTGA. In nucleotides, the CDR3 is TGTGCCAGCAGCTATGGGACAGGGAACACTGAAGCTTTCTTT. Translating it yields CASSYGTGNTEAFF.

The chain employs TRBV24-1 and TRBJ1-2, with D hard to call. Germline loops: CDR1 KGHDR, CDR2 SFDVKD. Trimming removed 3 bases at V and 3 bases at J, with 13 bases between. This CDR3 comprises 15 residues. In DNA, the CDR3 is TGTGCCACCAGTGATAGTGGCACCGCCTACTATGGCTACACCTTC. Translated: CATSDSGTAYYGYTF.

The V call is TRBV7-9, the J call TRBJ2-7, with D perhaps matching TRBD2 (6 bases). CDR3 length: 14 residues. CDR1 and CDR2 (germline): SEHNR, FQNEAQ (reference sequence). V lost 3 bases to trimming and J lost 3 bases, with 12 bases between them. The CDR3 DNA follows: TGTGCCAGCAGCTTGGAGGGTCTATACTACGAGCAGTACTTC. It is translated as CASSLEGLYYEQYF.

J is TRBJ2-1 and V is TRBV5-5; the D is unclear. The V gene's germline CDR1 is SGHKS and CDR2 YYEKEE (reference sequence). The V and J ends lost 4 bases and 4 bases respectively, with 15 bases between them. The CDR3 spans 15 residues. The CDR3 sequence is CASSPPTGLYNEQFF. The CDR3, as DNA: TGTGCCAGCAGCCCCCCGACGGGTCTGTACAATGAGCAGTTCTTC.

In this sample, this clone turned up once. This chain joins TRBV21-1 and TRBJ2-4; the table gives TRBD1 as D, unverified against the DNA. TRBV21-1 is a listed pseudogene. This CDR3 region has 14 residues. The CDR3 DNA is TGTGCCAGCAGCAAAGCTAAGGGGCAAGGCATTCAGTACTTC. It specifies CASSKAKGQGIQYF.

The chain has TRBV5-4 and TRBJ2-7; 7 bases are a match to TRBD1. CDR3 size: 15 residues. CDR1 is SGHNT and CDR2 is YYREEE in the germline V gene (reference sequence). The V and J ends lost 0 bases and 3 bases, in that order; junction bases with no gene match: 6. CDR3 bases: TGTGCCAGCAGCTTGGGGGCAGGGGGAAGCTACGAGCAGTACTTC. Translated, it gives CASSLGAGGSYEQYF.

This chain connects TRBV27 to TRBJ2-7; 8 nucleotides line up with TRBD2. V lost 1 base, J lost 2 bases, and 13 bases stayed unmatched. Germline-derived CDR1 and CDR2 are MNHEY and SMNVEV (reference sequence). The CDR3 extends over 18 amino acids. This CDR3 is CASSLYGGNGRETYEQYF. CDR3 nucleotide sequence: TGTGCCAGCAGTTTATACGGTGGGAACGGGAGGGAAACCTACGAGCAGTACTTC.

V gene TRBV24-1 combines with J gene TRBJ2-3, with D possibly being TRBD2 (5 bases). Germline V gene sequence: CDR1 KGHDR, CDR2 SFDVKD. The CDR3 covers 15 residues. The V and J ends lost 0 bases and 3 bases respectively, with 9 bases between them. The CDR3 coding sequence is TGTGCCACCAGTGATTTGACCGGGGATACAGATACGCAGTATTTT. Translating it yields CATSDLTGDTDTQYF.

The rearrangement links TRBV5-8 to TRBJ2-7, with 9 nucleotides matching TRBD1. J was trimmed by 2 bases and V by 4 bases; bases with no gene match: 4. From germline, CDR1 is SGHTS and CDR2 YDEGEE. The CDR3 contains 14 residues. This CDR3 is CASSAGQGPYEQYF. The DNA for the CDR3 is TGTGCCAGCAGCGCGGGACAGGGCCCCTACGAGCAGTACTTC.

This clone was seen a few times. This rearrangement joins TRBV7-2 to TRBJ1-2; tentative D call: TRBD1 (5 bases). Trimming pared 3 bases from V and 8 bases from J, leaving 16 bases between. The V gene's germline CDR1 is SGHTA and CDR2 FQGNSA. This CDR3 contains 14 residues. CDR3 DNA: TGTGCCAGCAGCTTGAAGACAGACCCTCGGGGCTACACCTTC. Translating gives CASSLKTDPRGYTF.

This chain uses TRBV4-1 with TRBJ1-5; 7 nucleotides agree with TRBD1. Germline CDR1 and CDR2: MGHRA and YSYEKL. After removal of 1 base from V and 0 bases from J, the junction contained 9 bases not matched to a gene. This CDR3 is 18 amino acids long. The CDR3 here is CASSQGRTGAYSNQPQHF. The CDR3 DNA follows: TGCGCCAGCAGCCAAGGAAGGACAGGAGCCTATAGCAATCAGCCCCAGCATTTT.

In DNA form, the CDR3 reads TGTGCCAGTAGTATCCGAGACCAGGCAGGGGTTACCTACAATGAGCAGTTCTTC. This codes for CASSIRDQAGVTYNEQFF. The gene calls are TRBV19 and TRBJ2-1; tentatively, D is TRBD1 (6 bases). This CDR3 is 18 amino acids long. Germline lookup yields CDR1 LNHDA and CDR2 SQIVND (reference sequence). The V and J ends lost 3 bases and 2 bases respectively, with 20 bases between them.